This TCR beta chain was found in a study of T cells after yellow fever vaccination. Study-wide results and limits: Detected again after the booster were most primary-vaccination clones, at roughly 95% CD4 and 80% to 90% CD8. Peaking faster, on day 5 versus 15, the secondary response was nonetheless weaker.

As regards this clonotype: Its target is not known.

The CDR3 is 15 amino acids. Germline V CDR1 and CDR2: SGHTA, FQGTGA. Trimming took off 4 bases at V and 5 bases at J, with 17 bases between the two ends. Template-switching 5'RACE yielded the TCR cDNA; a universal primer site and UMIs were added in the process. TCRdb re-analysed the 5' RACE reads in MiXCR, keeping a single row per CDR3 protein. The table includes 450,000 to 600,000 distinct CDR3 sequences, roughly a sixth detected once. The chain combines TRBV7-3 with TRBJ2-5; D ambiguous. This specimen was PBMCs, taken 5 days after the first yellow fever vaccination. This TCR was recovered from a man between 18 and 29 years old who received the YFV17D yellow fever vaccine. In DNA, the CDR3 is TGTGCCAGCAGCTCGTCGGCTAGTAGCCGGGAGACCCAGTACTTC. Translating it yields CASSSSASSRETQYF.